Here is one T cell receptor (beta chain) with its context. The antigen remains unidentified. This CDR3 comprises 15 residues. Trimming removed 3 bases at V and 1 base at J, with 13 bases between. Germline lookup yields CDR1 SGDLS and CDR2 YYNGEE. The data were obtained in a study of Ad26.COV2.S vaccination and SARS-CoV-2 variants. Study results and caveats: Non-spike TCR breadth was similar in vaccine and placebo recipients. Individuals receiving vaccine had higher spike-specific TCR breadth than placebo recipients did. Possibly, TCR breadth and depth analyses underestimated total T cell responses.

Some clones are missing from TCRdb's copy, which holds only in-frame ones; the method was immunoSEQ multiplex PCR. The sample has 180,000 or so clones; around nine tenths are singletons. The receptor was isolated from a human donor who had recovered from COVID-19. The J gene is TRBJ2-5, the V gene TRBV9, with a weak D call TRBD1 (5 bases). The sequencing used peripheral blood, collected after recovery from COVID-19. This CDR3 is CASSDRGSPQETQYF. The CDR3 nucleotides are TGTGCCAGCAGCGATAGGGGATCACCCCAAGAGACCCAGTACTTC.